These T cell receptor beta chains were read from a single sample in a study of control samples from healthy donors and cancer patients. Profiled with immunoSEQ multiplex PCR; TCRdb holds only in-frame clones, not every one. Among some 65,000 clones, more than 80% were seen once, and the ten largest hold 2.5% to 3%. The sample consisted of PBMCs. These receptors all come from a woman aged 50 to 60 with lung cancer. The CDR3 runs from the conserved cysteine through the conserved F or W.

len	v_gene	j_gene	CDR3aa
15	TRBV5-1	TRBJ1-3	CASSLDGPRVDTIYF
15	TRBV10-3	TRBJ2-2	CAMTSSDLNTGELFF
16	TRBV4-3	TRBJ1-6	CASSQEAVRGNSPLHF
13	TRBV5-1	TRBJ1-5	CASSSGHNQPQHF
14	TRBV5-1	TRBJ1-1	CASSRPELNTEAFF
14	TRBV5-6	TRBJ1-1	CASSPGDGYTEAFF
11	TRBV30	TRBJ1-1	CAWRSWAEAFF
18	TRBV7-9	TRBJ1-2	CASSTRTRPQISNYGYTF
14	TRBV5-1	TRBJ2-1	CASSLTGPYNEQFF
16	TRBV7-6	TRBJ1-1	CASSRRTGIENTEAFF
18	TRBV4-2	TRBJ1-1	CASSQDGDRGVMNTEAFF
11	TRBV28	TRBJ1-1	CASSLSTEAFF
15	TRBV4-3	TRBJ1-2	CASSQDLERAYGYTF
15	TRBV7-9	TRBJ1-1	CASSPLRGSGTEAFF
16	TRBV30	TRBJ2-5	CAWMLGTSGAQETQYF
14	TRBV2	TRBJ2-5	CASTQGLAQETQYF
15	TRBV5-1	TRBJ1-2	CASSRDRKANYGYTF
14	TRBV24-1	TRBJ2-3	CATSDTDGTDTQYF
12	TRBV10-2	TRBJ2-4	CASAEGAGIQYF
15	TRBV9	TRBJ2-1	CASSVGTSWGNEQFF
16	TRBV5-6	TRBJ1-6	CASSLFPGTDVSPLHF
13	TRBV7-2	TRBJ2-1	CASSTQSGTGSFF
14	TRBV19	TRBJ2-1	CASSIYSGTEKQFF
14	TRBV19	TRBJ1-5	CASSIPGTDQPQHF
15	TRBV5-5	TRBJ1-2	CASSLVRQLDYGYTF
15	TRBV11-2	TRBJ1-1	CASSALRPLGTEAFF